This T cell receptor (beta chain) was observed in a study of T cell repertoires in cytomegalovirus infection. Per the germline V gene, CDR1 is LGHNA and CDR2 is YSLEER. Trimming took 2 bases from V and 0 from J, leaving 7 bases between them. The CDR3 spans 15 residues. This clonotype was recorded a few times. Its antigen is unknown. One entry per CDR3 protein results from TCRdb running MiXCR on the reads. Here the sample spans about 130,000 distinct CDR3 sequences, approximately 30% being singletons. V and J are TRBV4-3 and TRBJ2-2; no clear D. This specimen was CD8+ T cells from cultured PBMCs, taken from culture after CMV antigen stimulation. The TCR sequence derives from a human donor in good health (CMV status not recorded). Some clones in this sample may be carry-over from other donors' samples. CDR3 region: CASSQWQTNTGELFF. Here the CDR3 DNA reads TGCGCCAGCAGCCAATGGCAGACGAACACCGGGGAGCTGTTTTTT.